Detailed here is one TCR beta chain. Clones were read by immunoSEQ multiplex PCR, and TCRdb kept only the in-frame ones, dropping some. The table records roughly 2.2 million clones, just under 95% of them present only once. These data originate in a study of shared clonotypes between healthy human individuals. This CDR3 has 14 amino acids. Germline-derived CDR1 and CDR2 are SEHNR and FQNEAQ (reference sequence). Trimming took 3 bases from V and 4 from J, leaving 12 bases between them. This chain uses TRBV7-9 with TRBJ1-2; D ambiguous. The source of this sequence is a young man in good health. Some clones in this sample may be carry-over from other donors' samples. The sample was naive CD4+ T cells from PBMCs. Subset meaning: CD45RA+ positively selected. CDR3 sequence: CASSFSQTVYGYTF. In DNA form, the CDR3 reads TGTGCCAGCAGCTTTAGTCAGACGGTCTATGGCTACACCTTC.